This TCR beta chain appears in the sequencing data of a study of blood T cell repertoires in COVID-19. Turning to the study itself: T cells, B-cell-depleted T cells, or PBMCs supplied cDNA or gDNA.

Clones were read by immunoSEQ multiplex PCR, and TCRdb kept only the in-frame ones, dropping some. The table has 190,000 or so clones, 90% to 95% seen once. The clonotype was recovered from a young man with COVID-19, enrolled during active disease. The specimen was peripheral blood.

CDR3 bases: TGTGCCAGCAGCTTGGGACAGGTGACTGGAAACACCATATATTTT. Residues: CASSLGQVTGNTIYF. The gene calls are TRBV5-4 and TRBJ1-3; weak D call: TRBD1 (6 bases). CDR3 length equals 15 residues. The germline V gene has CDR1 SGHNT and CDR2 YYREEE (reference sequence). V was clipped by 0 bases and J by 2 bases, with 9 bases between them.